This section outlines one T cell receptor beta chain sequence together with its context. The antigen is undetermined. Researchers used 3500 ng of total RNA for each TCR library. Each CDR3 protein gets one entry in TCRdb, which reprocessed the 5' RACE reads and gives no DNA. Its clone listing holds fewer than 550,000 distinct CDR3 sequences. This record belongs to a study of monozygotic twins with inflammatory bowel disease. The CDR3 contains 14 residues. The V gene's germline CDR1 is SGHAT and CDR2 FQNNGV. Points from the study as a whole: Against healthy co-twins, IBD patients had lower TCRbeta diversity (measured by inverse Simpson). Patient repertoires may have gained variability from differing immunosuppressive treatments.

The source of this sequence is a human donor with ulcerative colitis or Crohn's disease, or a healthy co-twin of an affected twin (not recorded which). The chain joins TRBV11-2 to TRBJ2-1; TCRdb lists TRBD1, though no DNA is available to test this call. The sample consisted of blood. CDR3 in amino acids: CASSITGTSNEQFF.